The subject of this entry is one T cell receptor (beta chain). The authors made the TRB cDNA libraries by 5' RACE using UMI labels. Each CDR3 protein gets one entry in TCRdb, which reprocessed the 5' RACE reads and gives no DNA. The clone table shows roughly 86,000 distinct CDR3 sequences, with the ten largest holding about 1.1%. The data originate from a study of CXCR3-negative and CXCR3-positive naive CD8 T cells. The sequenced sample was naive CXCR3- CD8+ T cells from blood. Regarding subset: CD45RO-CCR7+CD27+CD95- naive CD8+ T cells lacking CXCR3 (TNR3-). The sequence derives from a human donor in good health. Some clones in this sample may be carry-over from other donors' samples.

The CDR3 spells CSDYQLNTEAFF. V usage is TRBV29-1 and J usage is TRBJ1-1. This CDR3 is built from 12 residues. CDR1 is SQVTM, CDR2 ANQGSEA, per germline.